One sample yielded the 20 T cell receptor beta chains listed below, sequenced in a study of T cells in Graves' hyperthyroidism and ophthalmopathy. Researchers amplified the TCR beta CDR3 regions from RNA transcripts. TCR CDR3 underwent first-round RT-PCR with the HTBI primer set. TCRdb redid the calling of the multiplex PCR reads with MiXCR, one entry per CDR3 protein. The table lists some 600,000 distinct CDR3 sequences, around 14% of them singletons, with under 7% in the top ten. Material: blood. Receptor source: a woman in her thirties with Graves' hyperthyroidism that later progressed to Graves' ophthalmopathy.

There are a few counts of this clonotype. The chain employs TRBV30 and TRBJ2-2; D gene unclear. Trimming cost V 5 bases and J 6 bases, with 16 bases left between them. This CDR3 spans 14 amino acids. Germline V gene data show CDR1 as GTSNPN and CDR2 as SVGIG (reference sequence). CDR3 sequence: CAWSGLLFAGELFF. CDR3 DNA sequence: TGTGCCTGGTCTGGGCTGCTTTTCGCCGGGGAGCTGTTTTTT.

This clonotype showed up just a few times. The J gene is TRBJ2-5, the V gene TRBV7-9; 11 nucleotides agree with TRBD2. This CDR3 has 16 amino acids. V lost 5 bases, J lost 4 bases, and 9 bases stayed unmatched. Germline CDR1 reads SEHNR; CDR2 reads FQNEAQ (reference sequence). In DNA form, the CDR3 reads TGTGCCAGCAGCCGCCGGGTAGCGGGAGGGGGAGAGACCCAGTACTTC. Protein: CASSRRVAGGGETQYF.

In its sample, this clonotype was seen many times. The chain recombines TRBV6-1 with TRBJ1-2; D is unresolved. The CDR3 consists of 15 residues. The V gene's germline CDR1 is MNHNS and CDR2 SASEGT. Deletions cut 7 bases from V and 6 bases from J, with 21 bases between. CDR3 nucleotide sequence: TGTGCCAGCACCCCCGGTGGAAAGGGCATGGATGGCTACACCTTC. Translated, it gives CASTPGGKGMDGYTF.

The gene calls are TRBV20-1 and TRBJ1-2; D unresolved. V lost 0 bases and J lost 5, with 13 bases in between. Looked up from germline, CDR1 is DFQATT and CDR2 is SNEGSKA (reference sequence). The CDR3 consists of 14 residues. DNA for the CDR3: TGCAGTGCTAGAGACGGAACAGCTCCATATGGCTACACCTTC. Translating gives CSARDGTAPYGYTF.

Only a few counts were recorded for this clonotype. J is TRBJ1-1 and V is TRBV25-1, with D perhaps matching TRBD1 (6 bases). V was clipped by 4 bases and J by 1 base, with 13 bases between them. The V gene's germline CDR1 is MGHDK and CDR2 SYGVNS. The CDR3 has 15 amino acids. CDR3 in amino acids: CASSVQGIRNTEAFF. For the CDR3, the DNA is TGTGCCAGCAGTGTTCAGGGGATACGGAACACTGAAGCTTTCTTT.

This clonotype was counted a few times. The chain joins TRBV7-9 to TRBJ1-2; no definite D call. The CDR3 loop spans 15 amino acids. The V and J ends lost 5 bases and 3 bases respectively, with 16 bases between them. Looked up from germline, CDR1 is SEHNR and CDR2 is FQNEAQ (reference sequence). The CDR3 bases are TGTGCCAGCAGCCAAGACGTGACCGCAGACTATGGCTACACCTTC. It translates to CASSQDVTADYGYTF.

Concerning this clonotype itself: This may stem from a read error, because a much larger clone lies one nucleotide away. This chain connects TRBV6-1 to TRBJ1-2; D is unclear. Germline V gene data show CDR1 as MNHNS and CDR2 as SASEGT. V lost 7 bases and J lost 0, with 9 bases in between. The CDR3 runs to 13 residues. The CDR3 loop is CASKAGANYGYTF. CDR3 sequence (DNA): TGTGCCAGCAAAGCAGGAGCTAACTATGGCTACACCTTC.

This clonotype appeared many times. The genes are TRBV7-2 and TRBJ1-2, with no clear D. Looked up from germline, CDR1 is SGHTA and CDR2 is FQGNSA. The CDR3 extends over 16 amino acids. With 5 bases removed from V and 0 bases from J, the gap between germline ends came to 16 bases. The CDR3 here is CASSLGWAVANYGYTF. In DNA form, the CDR3 reads TGTGCCAGCAGCCTCGGGTGGGCGGTAGCTAACTATGGCTACACCTTC.

This clonotype was observed at least ten times. V gene TRBV5-1 combines with J gene TRBJ2-1; D is perhaps TRBD1 (5 bases). Between the trimmed V and J ends, which lost 4 bases and 8 bases, there was a span of 10 bases. Germline V gives CDR1 SGHRS, CDR2 YFSETQ. The CDR3 length is 12 residues. The CDR3 protein is CASSTGQDEQFF. The CDR3 DNA reads as TGCGCCAGCAGCACAGGACAAGATGAGCAGTTCTTC.

This clonotype was seen ten or more times. This rearrangement joins TRBV20-1 to TRBJ2-5; TRBD1 aligns across 7 bases. CDR3 size: 15 residues. Trimming took 4 bases from V and 0 from J; bases not matched to a gene: 8. Germline-derived CDR1 and CDR2 are DFQATT and SNEGSKA (reference sequence). In nucleotides, the CDR3 is TGCAGTGCTACATGGGACAGACCGTACCAAGAGACCCAGTACTTC. Translation gives CSATWDRPYQETQYF.

In its sample, this clonotype was seen a few times. This sequence joins TRBV7-9 and TRBJ2-1, with a possible D match to TRBD2 (5 bases). CDR1 is SEHNR and CDR2 is FQNEAQ in the germline V gene (reference sequence). The V end lost 5 bases, the J end lost 8 bases, and 16 bases lay between the germline ends. The CDR3 extends over 14 amino acids. CDR3 in amino acids: CASSLDYDGYEQFF. CDR3 sequence (DNA): TGTGCCAGCAGCCTTGACTACGACGGCTATGAGCAGTTCTTC.

Ten or more counts support this clonotype. This chain uses TRBV7-3 with TRBJ2-3; the D is unclear. The CDR3 has 16 residues. V was trimmed by 5 bases and J by 0 bases, leaving 15 bases between them. In germline, CDR1 is SGHTA, CDR2 FQGTGA. The CDR3 sequence is CASSPGWRASTDTQYF. For the CDR3, the DNA is TGTGCCAGCAGCCCCGGGTGGCGAGCTAGCACAGATACGCAGTATTTT. The whole variable domain, remainder taken from reference TRBV7-3 and TRBJ2-3, is GAGVSQTPSNKVTEKGKYVELRCDPISGHTALYWYRQSLGQGPEFLIYFQGTGAADDSGLPNDRFFAVRPEGSVSTLKIQRTERGDSAVYLCASSPGWRASTDTQYFGPGTRLTVL.

This clonotype was observed a few times. This chain uses TRBV19 with TRBJ2-5; perhaps TRBD1 as D (5 bases). In germline, CDR1 is LNHDA, CDR2 SQIVND (reference sequence). The CDR3 sequence is 12 residues long. Deletions cut 1 base from V and 10 bases from J, with 10 bases between. The CDR3 coding sequence is TGTGCCAGTAGTATAGGGTCCAGGGACCAGTACTTC. Its protein product is CASSIGSRDQYF.

This clonotype was detected only a few times. J is TRBJ2-7 and V is TRBV29-1, with D perhaps given as TRBD1 or TRBD2 (5 bases each). This CDR3 comprises 13 residues. V shed 5 bases and J shed 3 bases, with 14 bases lying between them. Looked up from germline, CDR1 is SQVTM and CDR2 is ANQGSEA. The CDR3 is CSVQGGSLYEQYF. Written as DNA, the CDR3 is TGCAGCGTTCAGGGTGGGAGTCTCTACGAGCAGTACTTC.

The sample holds many counts of this clonotype. The gene calls are TRBV3-1 and TRBJ2-1, with 12 positions matching TRBD1. The V gene's germline CDR1 is LGHDT and CDR2 YNNKEL (reference sequence). This CDR3 region has 16 residues. Trimming cost V 3 bases and J 8 bases; bases outside gene matches: 8. Here the CDR3 reads CASSHAGTGGLYEQFF. Here the CDR3 DNA reads TGTGCCAGCAGCCACGCCGGGACAGGGGGCTTGTATGAGCAGTTCTTC.

The genes are TRBV7-9 and TRBJ1-5, with unresolved D. The CDR3 runs to 16 residues. With 1 base removed from V and 0 bases from J, the gap between germline ends came to 10 bases. Per the germline V gene, CDR1 is SEHNR and CDR2 is FQNEAQ (reference sequence). DNA for the CDR3: TGTGCCAGCAGCTTAGGGGGTCTCTATAGCAATCAGCCCCAGCATTTT. This translates into CASSLGGLYSNQPQHF.

The gene calls are TRBV28 and TRBJ1-2; D uncertain. Germline CDR1 and CDR2: MDHEN and SYDVKM. CDR3 length: 13 amino acids. Trimming stripped 5 bases from V and 7 bases from J, with 14 bases between. The CDR3 nucleotides are TGTGCCAGCAGTCCTGGTGGGTTTAGTGGCTACACCTTC. It specifies CASSPGGFSGYTF.

Only a few counts were recorded for this clonotype. This chain connects TRBV6-1 to TRBJ2-7; D may be TRBD2 (5 bases). Germline V gene data show CDR1 as MNHNS and CDR2 as SASEGT. The CDR3 covers 15 residues. Trimming took off 6 bases at V and 3 bases at J, with 18 bases between the two ends. The CDR3 loop reads CASSPGVAPNYEQYF. The CDR3, as DNA: TGTGCCAGCAGCCCCGGGGTAGCCCCAAACTACGAGCAGTACTTC.

This clonotype was picked up many times. The gene calls are TRBV28 and TRBJ2-7; no firm D call. V was clipped by 5 bases and J by 1 base, with 15 bases between them. Germline loops: CDR1 MDHEN, CDR2 SYDVKM. This CDR3 has 15 amino acids. The CDR3: CASSPGRRNSYEQYF. The CDR3 DNA reads TGTGCCAGCAGTCCCGGACGGCGAAATTCCTACGAGCAGTACTTC.

This clonotype showed up just a few times. The chain links TRBV20-1 to TRBJ1-2; no clear D gene. This CDR3 is built from 11 residues. Germline assignment: CDR1 DFQATT and CDR2 SNEGSKA (reference sequence). Trimming took 2 bases from V and 2 from J, leaving 3 bases between them. The CDR3 region is CSARRNYGYTF. Here the CDR3 DNA reads TGCAGTGCTAGAAGGAACTATGGCTACACCTTC.